The sequence of this T cell receptor beta chain was determined in a study of blood T cell repertoires in COVID-19. For the study at large: T cells, B-cell-depleted T cells, or PBMCs provided the cDNA or gDNA that served as material.

TCRdb keeps only in-frame clones here, not all; method: immunoSEQ multiplex PCR. The top ten clones hold 2.1% of a sample with 280,000 or so clones, more than 75% of them seen once. CDR1 and CDR2 from the germline V gene are SGHRS and YFSETQ. J gave up 7 bases and V 4 bases, and 14 bases lay outside the gene matches. The CDR3 is made up of 15 amino acids. The TCR sequence derives from a woman aged 25 to 45 who had recovered from COVID-19. The sequencing sample was made of peripheral blood. The chain couples TRBV5-1 to TRBJ2-7; 7 nucleotides align to TRBD1. CDR3 nucleotide sequence: TGCGCCAGCAGCCTTGGGACAGCCCGCACCTTGGAGCAGTACTTC. Translation gives CASSLGTARTLEQYF.